A single sample gave rise to the 2 T cell receptor beta chains below, sequenced in a study of T cells expressing NK-cell markers. TCRdb reprocessed the 5' RACE reads, with one entry per CDR3 protein and no DNA. The clone table shows fewer than 400,000 distinct CDR3 sequences, with the ten largest holding around 10%. The sample consisted of blood T cells: a sorted CD56 or NKG2C T cell subset, CD4+ or CD8+ T cells, or bulk PBMC T cells (not recorded which). These receptors were taken from a woman in her fifties or sixties in good health.

CDR3 protein: CATEGGDNQPQHF. This chain joins TRBV2 and TRBJ1-5. Germline CDR1 reads SNHLY; CDR2 reads FYNNEI. The CDR3 is 13 residues long. The variable domain in full, completed from reference TRBV2 and TRBJ1-5, reads EPEVTQTPSHQVTQMGQEVILRCVPISNHLYFYWYRQILGQKVEFLVSFYNNEISEKSEIFDDQFSVERPDGSNFTLKIRSTKLEDSAMYFCATEGGDNQPQHFGDGTRLSIL.

CDR3 sequence reads: CATSDDGRKTQYF. V is TRBV24-1 and J is TRBJ2-5. The germline V gene has CDR1 KGHDR and CDR2 SFDVKD. The CDR3 extends over 13 amino acids.